These 5 T cell receptor beta chains were sequenced from one sample in a study of shared clonotypes between healthy human individuals. Repertoires were generated with immunoSEQ multiplex PCR, while TCRdb's copy carries only in-frame clones and drops some. The profile shows under 200,000 clones, around 93% of them singletons. The sample was naive CD4+ T cells sorted from blood. Regarding subset: CD45RA+ positively selected. Every receptor here comes from a woman in her 30s in good health.

This rearrangement joins TRBV15 to TRBJ2-5; 8 positions match TRBD1. This CDR3 is 15 amino acids long. Germline V gene sequence: CDR1 LNHNV, CDR2 YYDKDF (reference sequence). With 2 bases clipped from V and 4 bases from J, the junction kept 6 bases outside the gene matches. CDR3 nucleotides: TGTGCCACCAGCAGAACCGGGACAGGAAGAGAGACCCAGTACTTC. It codes for CATSRTGTGRETQYF.

The J gene is TRBJ2-5, the V gene TRBV2; D is ambiguous. The tail of the sequence fits TRBJ2-7 better, so the J call may be wrong. Germline V gene sequence: CDR1 SNHLY, CDR2 FYNNEI. The CDR3 has 10 amino acids. CDR3 nucleotides: TGTGCCAGCGGCCCCTACGAGCAGTACTTC. Translating it yields CASGPYEQYF.

This clone was observed a single time. The chain carries TRBV10-2 and TRBJ2-1, with 7 bases aligning to TRBD1. The germline V gene encodes CDR1 WSHSY and CDR2 SAAADI. This CDR3 is 13 amino acids long. With 2 bases clipped from V and 9 bases from J, the junction kept 4 bases outside the gene matches. This CDR3 is CASSETRDSEQFF. Written as DNA, the CDR3 is TGCGCCAGCAGTGAGACTAGGGACAGTGAGCAGTTCTTC.

The gene calls are TRBV21-1 and TRBJ2-5; the table's TRBD1 call for D was not verified on the DNA. TRBV21-1 is a known pseudogene. CDR3 size: 15 residues. The CDR3 coding sequence is TGTGCCAGCAGCAAAGCTAGGACAGGAATAGAGACCCAGTACTTC. It yields the protein CASSKARTGIETQYF.

The chain is built from TRBV25-1 and TRBJ2-7; D unresolved. With 4 bases removed from V and 6 bases from J, the gap between germline ends came to 10 bases. The CDR3 is 12 residues long. From germline, CDR1 is MGHDK and CDR2 SYGVNS. For the CDR3, the DNA is TGTGCCAGCAGTGGTCAGGTACCCGAGCAGTACTTC. Encoded protein: CASSGQVPEQYF.